These 22 T cell receptor beta chains were sequenced from one sample in a study of blood T cell repertoires in COVID-19. The data were produced by immunoSEQ multiplex PCR, yet TCRdb's version contains in-frame clones alone and is incomplete. The sample lists about 320,000 clones, 75% to 85% occurring once. The specimen was peripheral blood. These TCRs come from a human donor in a cohort sampled during active COVID-19.

The chain combines TRBV30 with TRBJ1-3; 9 positions match TRBD1. The length of the CDR3 is 14 residues. With 3 bases clipped from V and 4 bases from J, the junction kept 4 bases outside the gene matches. Germline CDR1 is GTSNPN and CDR2 is SVGIG (reference sequence). The CDR3 DNA sequence: TGTGCCTGGAGAGACAGGGGGTACGGAAACACCATATATTTT. Translated, it gives CAWRDRGYGNTIYF.

The chain couples TRBV6-5 to TRBJ1-2; the match to TRBD1 covers 7 bases. The CDR3 loop spans 16 amino acids. Losses at the gene ends were 0 bases for V and 2 bases for J; bases not matched to a gene: 6. From germline, CDR1 is MNHEY and CDR2 SVGAGI. The CDR3 nucleotides are TGTGCCAGCAGTTACTCCGGGACAGACCAAAACTATGGCTACACCTTC. This translates into CASSYSGTDQNYGYTF.

The chain uses TRBV6-5 and TRBJ1-1, with D unclear. The CDR3 has 14 residues. The V end was cut by 2 bases, the J end by 8 bases, with 15 bases between. Germline loops: CDR1 MNHEY, CDR2 SVGAGI. The chain's CDR3 is CASSYVYLQAEAFF. CDR3 in DNA: TGTGCCAGCAGTTACGTCTATCTTCAAGCGGAAGCTTTCTTT.

The rearrangement links TRBV5-6 to TRBJ2-5; D gene uncertain. V lost 0 bases and J lost 5, with 8 bases in between. This CDR3 has 13 residues. Germline V gene lookup returns CDR1 SGHDT and CDR2 YYEEEE. The CDR3 protein is CASSLASPETQYF. The CDR3 DNA sequence: TGTGCCAGCAGCTTGGCCAGTCCGGAGACCCAGTACTTC.

The chain carries TRBV6-5 and TRBJ2-7; D remains unclear. Between the trimmed V and J ends, which lost 10 bases and 0 bases, there was a span of 13 bases. This CDR3 is built from 13 residues. CDR1 and CDR2 (germline): MNHEY, SVGAGI. CDR3 sequence reads: CATAVRSSYEQYF. The CDR3, as DNA: TGTGCCACAGCAGTAAGGAGCTCCTACGAGCAGTACTTC.

This CDR3 is CARSPGQGYKGTEAFF. The CDR3 DNA reads as TGCGCCAGGTCTCCGGGACAGGGATACAAGGGAACTGAAGCTTTCTTT. The rearrangement joins TRBV23-1 to TRBJ1-1, with TRBD1 identical over 9 bases. TRBV23-1 is reported as an ORF; its role is uncertain. There are 16 residues in the CDR3. V shed 9 bases, J shed 5 bases, and the junction held 16 bases outside the gene matches.

The chain joins TRBV18 to TRBJ1-4; D ambiguous. V lost 3 bases, J lost 5 bases, and 22 bases lay in between. Germline V CDR1 and CDR2: KGHSH, LQKENI. The CDR3 totals 18 residues. The CDR3 protein is CASSPYRQRISLNEKLFF. CDR3 sequence (DNA): TGTGCCAGCTCACCTTATCGGCAGCGAATTAGCCTCAATGAAAAACTGTTTTTT.

The V gene is TRBV5-6, the J gene TRBJ1-6; D gene uncertain. The V and J ends lost 3 bases and 5 bases respectively, with 6 bases between them. This CDR3 contains 13 residues. The germline V gene encodes CDR1 SGHDT and CDR2 YYEEEE. The CDR3 is CASSWQDNSPLHF. CDR3 coding DNA: TGTGCCAGCAGCTGGCAGGATAATTCACCCCTCCACTTT.

V is TRBV7-8 and J is TRBJ1-5; 7 bases agree with TRBD1. The J segment lost 0 bases and the V segment lost 0 bases, leaving 5 bases of the junction unmatched. The CDR3 sequence is 17 residues long. From germline, CDR1 is SGHVS and CDR2 FQNEAQ. The CDR3 region is CASSLAGTVDSNQPQHF. CDR3 bases: TGTGCCAGCAGCTTAGCGGGGACAGTAGATAGCAATCAGCCCCAGCATTTT.

The J gene is TRBJ1-1, the V gene TRBV6-5; 7 nucleotides align to TRBD1. V dropped 0 bases and J dropped 3; count of bases not matched to a gene: 7. Germline V gives CDR1 MNHEY, CDR2 SVGAGI. The length of the CDR3 is 16 residues. In nucleotides, the CDR3 is TGTGCCAGCAGTTACTCGGCAGGGGGATTTGACACTGAAGCTTTCTTT. Protein sequence: CASSYSAGGFDTEAFF.

The V gene is TRBV5-8, the J gene TRBJ2-1; TRBD2 might be the D (6 bases). The germline V gene has CDR1 SGHTS and CDR2 YDEGEE. The CDR3 runs 14 residues. V was pared by 2 bases and J by 2 bases, with 8 bases between. In DNA, the CDR3 is TGTGCCAGCAGCTTAGCGGGCGCCTACAATGAGCAGTTCTTC. Translating it yields CASSLAGAYNEQFF. The full variable domain, in which reference TRBV5-8 and TRBJ2-1 provide the parts outside the CDR3, is EAGVTQSPTHLIKTRGQQATLRCSPISGHTSVYWYQQALGLGLQFLLWYDEGEERNRGNFPPRFSGRQFPNYSSELNVNALELEDSALYLCASSLAGAYNEQFFGPGTRLTVL.

V gene TRBV2 combines with J gene TRBJ2-2; no clear D gene. Trimming took 1 base from V and 9 from J, leaving 6 bases between them. Germline V gives CDR1 SNHLY, CDR2 FYNNEI. CDR3 length: 12 residues. The CDR3 nucleotides are TGTGCCAGCAGTGAAGGACACCGGGAGCTGTTTTTT. The encoded protein is CASSEGHRELFF.

The V gene is TRBV2, the J gene TRBJ2-3; no reliable D call. V lost 3 bases and J 3 bases, leaving 7 bases between the germline ends. This CDR3 has 13 residues. Germline V CDR1 and CDR2: SNHLY, FYNNEI. CDR3 residues: CASSDLVTDTQYF. CDR3 DNA sequence: TGTGCCAGCAGTGATCTAGTAACAGATACGCAGTATTTT.

As regards this clone: A much larger clone differs by one base, so this may be a read error. This sample also contains other DNA sequences that code for the same CDR3. The CDR3 region is CASSDRNTEAFF. The CDR3, as DNA: TGCGCCAGCAGCGACAGGAACACTGAAGCTTTCTTT. The chain combines TRBV10-1 with TRBJ1-1; D may be TRBD1 (5 bases). From germline, CDR1 is WNHNN and CDR2 SYGVQD (reference sequence). The CDR3 consists of 12 residues. The ends were cut back, 6 bases at V and 1 base at J, with 6 bases in the middle.

V usage is TRBV7-9 and J usage is TRBJ1-3; the match to TRBD1 covers 10 bases. This CDR3 has 16 residues. CDR1 is SEHNR and CDR2 is FQNEAQ in the germline V gene (reference sequence). The junction had 6 bases not matched to a gene; V was cut back by 4 bases and J by 3 bases. In nucleotides, the CDR3 is TGTGCCAGCAGCTCCAGGACAGGGGGAGGTGGAAACACCATATATTTT. Amino acid sequence: CASSSRTGGGGNTIYF.

V usage is TRBV29-1 and J usage is TRBJ1-5; 9 bases map to TRBD1. This CDR3 region has 17 residues. Germline lookup yields CDR1 SQVTM and CDR2 ANQGSEA. V was pared by 3 bases and J by 3 bases, with 12 bases of the junction left unmatched. In DNA, the CDR3 is TGCAGCGTTGATGGGGAGAGGACAGGGGTTGTCAATCAGCCCCAGCATTTT. It specifies CSVDGERTGVVNQPQHF. Full variable domain (rest looked up from reference TRBV29-1 and TRBJ1-5): SAVISQKPSRDICQRGTSLTIQCQVDSQVTMMFWYRQQPGQSLTLIATANQGSEATYESGFVIDKFPISRPNLTFSTLTVSNMSPEDSSIYLCSVDGERTGVVNQPQHFGDGTRLSIL.

The chain combines TRBV4-1 with TRBJ2-4; 11 nucleotides align to TRBD2. V dropped 3 bases and J dropped 8; count of bases not matched to a gene: 9. The CDR3 is made up of 16 amino acids. Germline CDR1 is MGHRA and CDR2 is YSYEKL. The CDR3 sequence: CASSQANLAGGDIQYF. CDR3 sequence (DNA): TGCGCCAGCAGCCAGGCTAACCTAGCGGGGGGCGACATTCAGTACTTC.

The CDR3 protein is CASRATGKEAYEQYF. CDR3 bases: TGTGCCAGCAGAGCGACCGGGAAAGAGGCCTACGAGCAGTACTTC. This sequence joins TRBV6-1 and TRBJ2-7; possible D gene TRBD2, 5 bases. V was shortened by 6 bases and J by 2 bases, with 17 bases between the two germline ends. This CDR3 spans 15 amino acids. CDR1 and CDR2 from the germline V gene are MNHNS and SASEGT.

The chain employs TRBV6-5 and TRBJ2-2; D remains ambiguous. The CDR3 spans 13 residues. The germline CDR1 and CDR2 sequences are MNHEY and SVGAGI. The V end lost 7 bases, the J end lost 1 base, and 7 bases lay between the germline ends. The CDR3 protein is CASNGRNTGELFF. As DNA, the CDR3 is TGTGCCAGCAATGGCAGGAACACCGGGGAGCTGTTTTTT.

CDR3 amino acids: CASRTYSSGRGSTDTQYF. The CDR3 DNA reads as TGTGCCAGCAGGACCTACTCGAGTGGGCGGGGAAGCACAGATACGCAGTATTTT. The rearrangement joins TRBV13 to TRBJ2-3; possibly TRBD2 for D (6 bases). V lost 6 bases and J 0 bases, leaving 22 bases between the germline ends. The germline V gene has CDR1 PRHDT and CDR2 FYEKMQ (reference sequence). The CDR3 loop spans 18 amino acids.

The genes are TRBV7-9 and TRBJ2-1; possibly TRBD2 for D (5 bases). CDR1 and CDR2 from the germline V gene are SEHNR and FQNEAQ (reference sequence). The CDR3 runs 12 residues. With 1 base removed from V and 10 bases from J, the gap between germline ends came to 8 bases. CDR3 protein: CASSLGTQEQFF. The CDR3 DNA is TGTGCCAGCAGCTTAGGGACTCAGGAGCAGTTCTTC.

This chain links TRBV24-1 with TRBJ1-2; possible D gene TRBD1, 6 bases. Germline CDR1 and CDR2: KGHDR and SFDVKD. This CDR3 has 13 amino acids. Trimming took 3 bases from V and 5 from J, leaving 9 bases between them. The CDR3 nucleotides are TGTGCCACCAGTGATCCACAGGGATATGGCTACACCTTC. This translates into CATSDPQGYGYTF.